The present T cell receptor beta chain was sequenced within a study of cytomegalovirus exposure and HLA in healthy donors. As concerns this clone: Antigen unknown.

With 60 Vbeta and 13 Jbeta primers, the PCR was carried out. Assay used: immunoSEQ multiplex PCR; TCRdb lists only in-frame clones, some missing. The repertoire holds about 130,000 clones, with 81% as singletons. Study observations and caveats: It was in a later analysis that TCR association rates were seen to vary by HLA locus, highest for DRB1 and lowest for HLA-C. TCR beta sequences reportedly predicted the HLA-A and HLA-B alleles of most subjects accurately. Later analysis indicated greater clonal expansion among HLA-associated TCR beta chains than among equally common other chains.

The CDR3 totals 16 residues. Germline assignment: CDR1 LNHNV and CDR2 YYDKDF (reference sequence). J gave up 0 bases and V 2 bases, and 5 bases lay outside the gene matches. The sequencing input was PBMCs. This receptor was taken from a woman aged 25 to 39 in good health and CMV-seronegative. The rearrangement joins TRBV15 to TRBJ1-1, with TRBD1 matching over 8 bases. CDR3 bases: TGTGCCACCAGCAGAACTAGGACAGGGCTGAACACTGAAGCTTTCTTT. This translates into CATSRTRTGLNTEAFF.